This T cell receptor beta chain was found in a study of graft-versus-host responses after intestinal transplantation. The CDR3 totals 16 residues. Unmatched junction bases numbered 14, after V lost 4 bases and J lost 8 bases. Germline-derived CDR1 and CDR2 are SGHTA and FQGNSA. Researchers processed graft tissue to release intraepithelial and lamina propria lymphocytes. The protocol was immunoSEQ multiplex PCR, while the TCRdb copy is restricted to in-frame clones and leaves out a portion. In the table there are about 3,300 clones, around three quarters of which are singletons. The sequence derives from a human patient who received an intestinal transplant, so some T cells may come from the graft donor. V and J are TRBV7-2 and TRBJ1-2, with 9 bases lining up with TRBD1. The sample here was ileum tissue, taken around 17 and 21 days after intestinal transplantation. The CDR3 nucleotides are TGTGCCAGCAGCTACACCCCACAGGGGGCAAGTGAAGGCTACACCTTC. The encoded protein is CASSYTPQGASEGYTF.